Sequencing of this T cell receptor (beta chain) was carried out in a study of blood T cell repertoires in COVID-19. Study details: Samples taken during acute and convalescent COVID-19 were collected in the United States, Italy and Spain.

This CDR3 contains 15 residues. Germline V gene lookup returns CDR1 MNHEY and CDR2 SMNVEV (reference sequence). Trimming left V 5 bases short and J 6 bases short, with 20 bases between. TCRdb keeps only in-frame clones here, not all; method: immunoSEQ multiplex PCR. The table includes around 360,000 clones, roughly nine tenths detected once. The specimen was PBMCs or T cells enriched from blood (not recorded which). The sequence was obtained from a woman in her twenties or thirties who had recovered from COVID-19. V is TRBV27 and J is TRBJ2-7, with D possibly being TRBD2 (5 bases). The chain's CDR3 is CASSTFPGSVTEQYF. The CDR3 coding sequence is TGTGCCAGCAGTACGTTTCCGGGATCAGTTACCGAGCAGTACTTC.